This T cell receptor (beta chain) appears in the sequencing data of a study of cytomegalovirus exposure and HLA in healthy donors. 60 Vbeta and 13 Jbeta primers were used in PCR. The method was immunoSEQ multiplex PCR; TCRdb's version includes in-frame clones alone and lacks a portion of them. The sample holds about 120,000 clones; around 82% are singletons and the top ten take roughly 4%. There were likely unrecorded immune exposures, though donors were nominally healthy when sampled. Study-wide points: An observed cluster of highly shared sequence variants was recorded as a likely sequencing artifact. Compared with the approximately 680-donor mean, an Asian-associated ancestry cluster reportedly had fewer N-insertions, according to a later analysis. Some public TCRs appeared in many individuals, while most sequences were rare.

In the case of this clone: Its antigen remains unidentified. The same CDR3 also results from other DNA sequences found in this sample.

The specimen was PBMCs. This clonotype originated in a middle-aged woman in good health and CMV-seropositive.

CDR3 in DNA: TGCGCCAGCAGCCCAGGGGAGCGCACAGATACGCAGTATTTT. It is translated as CASSPGERTDTQYF. The chain combines TRBV5-1 with TRBJ2-3; weak D call: TRBD1 (6 bases). The CDR3 has 14 amino acids. Germline V gene data show CDR1 as SGHRS and CDR2 as YFSETQ. V gave up 4 bases and J gave up 1 base, with 10 bases separating them.